This T cell receptor beta chain was profiled in a study of cytomegalovirus exposure and HLA in healthy donors. There are a few counts of this clone. Antigen: not known. Clones were read by immunoSEQ multiplex PCR, and TCRdb kept only the in-frame ones, dropping some. This sample yields 90,000 to 150,000 clones, of which more than 75% are seen a single time; 2.1% belongs to the top ten. Study-level results: Reports showed the classifier diagnosing cytomegalovirus status with high specificity and sensitivity. There were approximately 150 TCR beta chains listed as cytomegalovirus-associated.

CDR1 is SGHTA and CDR2 is FQGTGA in the germline V gene. Trimming cost V 4 bases and J 0 bases, with 11 bases left between them. The CDR3 has 15 amino acids. V usage is TRBV7-3 and J usage is TRBJ2-3; TRBD2 is a possible D gene (6 bases). Sequencing input: PBMCs. The TCR was taken from a woman aged 30 to 39 in good health and CMV-seronegative. The CDR3 spells CASSSGTLSTDTQYF. The CDR3 DNA is TGTGCCAGCAGCTCCGGGACTCTTAGCACAGATACGCAGTATTTT.